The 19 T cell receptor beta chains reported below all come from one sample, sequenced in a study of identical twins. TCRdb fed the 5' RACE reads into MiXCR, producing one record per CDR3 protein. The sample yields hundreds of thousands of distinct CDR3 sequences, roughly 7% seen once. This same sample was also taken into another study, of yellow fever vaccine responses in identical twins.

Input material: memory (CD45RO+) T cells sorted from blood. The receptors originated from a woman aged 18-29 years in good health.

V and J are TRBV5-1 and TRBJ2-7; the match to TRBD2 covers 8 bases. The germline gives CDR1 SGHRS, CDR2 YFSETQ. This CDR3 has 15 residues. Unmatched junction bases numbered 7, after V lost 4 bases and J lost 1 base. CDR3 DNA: TGCGCCAGCAGCCGCCGGGAGGGGTGGTCCTACGAGCAGTACTTC. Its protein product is CASSRREGWSYEQYF.

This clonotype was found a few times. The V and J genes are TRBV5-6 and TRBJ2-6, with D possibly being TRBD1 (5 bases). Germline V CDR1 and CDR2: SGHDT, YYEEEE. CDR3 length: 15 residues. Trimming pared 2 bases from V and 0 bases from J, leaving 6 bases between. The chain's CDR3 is CASSFGASGANVLTF. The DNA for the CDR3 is TGTGCCAGCAGCTTTGGGGCCTCTGGGGCCAACGTCCTGACTTTC.

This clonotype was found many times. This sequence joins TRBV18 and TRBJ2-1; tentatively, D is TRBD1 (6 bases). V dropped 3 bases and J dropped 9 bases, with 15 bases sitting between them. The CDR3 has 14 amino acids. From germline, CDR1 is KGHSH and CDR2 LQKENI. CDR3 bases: TGTGCCAGCTCACCCGTGGCAGGGGTGGGTGAGCAGTTCTTC. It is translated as CASSPVAGVGEQFF.

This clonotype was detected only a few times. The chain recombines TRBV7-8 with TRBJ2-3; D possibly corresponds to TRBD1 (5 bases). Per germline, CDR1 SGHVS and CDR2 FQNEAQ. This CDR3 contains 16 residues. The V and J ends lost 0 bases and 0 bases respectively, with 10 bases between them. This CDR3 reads CASSLAVGASTDTQYF. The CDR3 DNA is TGTGCCAGCAGCTTAGCGGTTGGGGCTAGCACAGATACGCAGTATTTT.

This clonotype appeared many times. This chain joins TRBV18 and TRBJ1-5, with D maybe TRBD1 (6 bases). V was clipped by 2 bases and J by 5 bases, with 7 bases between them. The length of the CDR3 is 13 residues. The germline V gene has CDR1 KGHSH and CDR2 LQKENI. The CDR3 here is CASSPGGHQPQHF. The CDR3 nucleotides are TGTGCCAGCTCACCAGGGGGCCATCAGCCCCAGCATTTT.

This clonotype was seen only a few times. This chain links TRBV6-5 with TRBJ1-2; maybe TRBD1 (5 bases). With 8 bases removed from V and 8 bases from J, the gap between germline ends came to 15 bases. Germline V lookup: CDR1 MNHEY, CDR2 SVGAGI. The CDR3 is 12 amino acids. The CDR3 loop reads CASAPGPGGYTF. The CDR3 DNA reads TGTGCCAGCGCGCCGGGGCCGGGCGGCTACACCTTC.

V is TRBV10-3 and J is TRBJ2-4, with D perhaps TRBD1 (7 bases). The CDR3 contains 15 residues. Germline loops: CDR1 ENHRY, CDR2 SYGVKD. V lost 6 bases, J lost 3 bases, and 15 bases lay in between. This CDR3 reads CAISADREVKNIQYF. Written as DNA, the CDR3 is TGTGCCATCAGCGCCGACAGGGAGGTCAAAAACATTCAGTACTTC.

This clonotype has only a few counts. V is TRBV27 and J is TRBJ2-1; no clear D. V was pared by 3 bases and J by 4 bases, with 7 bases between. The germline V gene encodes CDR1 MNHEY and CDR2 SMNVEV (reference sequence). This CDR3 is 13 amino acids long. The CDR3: CASSFAGYNEQFF. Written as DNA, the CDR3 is TGTGCCAGCAGTTTTGCCGGGTACAATGAGCAGTTCTTC.

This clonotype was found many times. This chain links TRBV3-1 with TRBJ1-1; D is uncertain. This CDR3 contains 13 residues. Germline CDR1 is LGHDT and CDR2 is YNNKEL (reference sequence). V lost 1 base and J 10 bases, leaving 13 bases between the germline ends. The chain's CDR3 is CASSQGKEFVAFF. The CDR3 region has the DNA TGTGCCAGCAGCCAAGGAAAGGAATTCGTAGCTTTCTTT. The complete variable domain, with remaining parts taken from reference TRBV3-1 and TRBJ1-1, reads DTAVSQTPKYLVTQMGNDKSIKCEQNLGHDTMYWYKQDSKKFLKIMFSYNNKELIINETVPNRFSPKSPDKAHLNLHINSLELGDSAVYFCASSQGKEFVAFFGQGTRLTVV.

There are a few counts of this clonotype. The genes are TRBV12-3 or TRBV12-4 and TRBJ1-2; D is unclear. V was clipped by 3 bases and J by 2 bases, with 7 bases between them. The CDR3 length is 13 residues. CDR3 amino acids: CASSFVQNYGYTF. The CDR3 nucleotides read TGTGCCAGCAGTTTTGTACAGAACTATGGCTACACCTTC.

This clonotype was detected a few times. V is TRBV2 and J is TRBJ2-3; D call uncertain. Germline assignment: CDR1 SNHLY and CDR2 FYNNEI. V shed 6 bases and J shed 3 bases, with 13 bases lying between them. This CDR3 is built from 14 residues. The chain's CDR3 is CASSESYATDTQYF. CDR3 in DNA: TGTGCCAGCAGCGAATCCTACGCGACAGATACGCAGTATTTT.

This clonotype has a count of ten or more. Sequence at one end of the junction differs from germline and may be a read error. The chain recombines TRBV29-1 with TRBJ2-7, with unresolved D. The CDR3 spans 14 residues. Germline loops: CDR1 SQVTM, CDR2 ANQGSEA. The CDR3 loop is CSVAGASASHEQYF. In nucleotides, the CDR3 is TGCAGCGTTGCGGGCGCGAGCGCCTCCCACGAGCAGTACTTC.

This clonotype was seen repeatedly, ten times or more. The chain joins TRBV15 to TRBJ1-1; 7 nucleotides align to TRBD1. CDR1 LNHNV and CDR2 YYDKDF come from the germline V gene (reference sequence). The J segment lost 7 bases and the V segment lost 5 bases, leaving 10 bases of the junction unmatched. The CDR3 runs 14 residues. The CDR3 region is CATSPPRDSGEAFF. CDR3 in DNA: TGTGCCACCAGCCCACCCCGGGACAGCGGTGAAGCTTTCTTT.

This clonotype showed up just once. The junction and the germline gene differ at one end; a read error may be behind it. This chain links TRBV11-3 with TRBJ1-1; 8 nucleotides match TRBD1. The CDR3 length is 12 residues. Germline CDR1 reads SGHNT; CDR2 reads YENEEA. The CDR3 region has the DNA TGTGCCAGCAGCTTATCGTCATGGGGACAGGAGTTT. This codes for CASSLSSWGQEF.

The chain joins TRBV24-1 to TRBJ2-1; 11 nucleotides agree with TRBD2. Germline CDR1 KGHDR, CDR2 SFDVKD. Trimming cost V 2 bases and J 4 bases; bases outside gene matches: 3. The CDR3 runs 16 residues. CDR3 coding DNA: TGTGCCACCAGTGATTCAACTAGCGGGAGTTACAATGAGCAGTTCTTC. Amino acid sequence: CATSDSTSGSYNEQFF.

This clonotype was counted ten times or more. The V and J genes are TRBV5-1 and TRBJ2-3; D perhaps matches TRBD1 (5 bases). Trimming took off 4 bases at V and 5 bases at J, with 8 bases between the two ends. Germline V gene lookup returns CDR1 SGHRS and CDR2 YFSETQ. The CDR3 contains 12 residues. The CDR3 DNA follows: TGCGCCAGCAGCGTGCAGGGAGATACGCAGTATTTT. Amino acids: CASSVQGDTQYF. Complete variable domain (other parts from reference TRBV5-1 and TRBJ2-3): KAGVTQTPRYLIKTRGQQVTLSCSPISGHRSVSWYQQTPGQGLQFLFEYFSETQRNKGNFPGRFSGRQFSNSRSEMNVSTLELGDSALYLCASSVQGDTQYFGPGTRLTVL.

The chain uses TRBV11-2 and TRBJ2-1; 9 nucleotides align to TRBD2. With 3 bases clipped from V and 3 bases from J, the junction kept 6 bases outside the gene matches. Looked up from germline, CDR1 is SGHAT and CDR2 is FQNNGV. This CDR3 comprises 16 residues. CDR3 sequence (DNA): TGTGCCAGCAGCTTTATGCGCGGGGGGGGCTACAATGAGCAGTTCTTC. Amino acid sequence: CASSFMRGGGYNEQFF.

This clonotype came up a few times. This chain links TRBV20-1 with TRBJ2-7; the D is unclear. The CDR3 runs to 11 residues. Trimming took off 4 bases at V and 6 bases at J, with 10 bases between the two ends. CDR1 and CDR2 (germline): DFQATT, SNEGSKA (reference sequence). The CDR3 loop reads CSATPVAEQYF. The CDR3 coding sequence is TGCAGTGCTACCCCCGTGGCCGAGCAGTACTTC.

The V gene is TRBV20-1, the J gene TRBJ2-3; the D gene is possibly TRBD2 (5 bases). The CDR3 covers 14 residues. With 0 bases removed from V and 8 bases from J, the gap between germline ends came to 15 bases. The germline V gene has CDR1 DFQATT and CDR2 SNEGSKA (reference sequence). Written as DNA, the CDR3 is TGCAGTGCTAGAGAGTCCGAGGGAAGCGGTACGCAGTATTTT. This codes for CSARESEGSGTQYF.